This TCR beta chain is drawn from a study of vaccination and CD4 T cells after COVID-19 (dated by TCRdb to between 2021 and 2023). Looking at the study overall: Convalescent patients had a positive SARS-CoV-2 result on nasal swab PCR, and of these patients, several had mild disease and one had severe disease. In about 11 COVID-19 convalescent patients and 4 infection-naive healthy vaccine recipients, the spike-specific CD4+ TCR repertoire before mRNA vaccination was compared with the repertoire after mRNA vaccination. Each participant got two doses of either the Pfizer-BioNTech BNT162b2 vaccine (n=8) or the Moderna mRNA-1273 vaccine (n=2). Control cultures received a CEFX viral epitope pool as the positive control, an HIV-1 Nef peptide pool as the negative control, or no peptide. Post-COVID blood samples from convalescent patients were collected a median of about 100 days after diagnosis, with a range of roughly 35 to 170 days. Culture stimuli were overlapping spike peptide pools from SARS-CoV-2 and from the common cold coronaviruses HCoV-NL63, HCoV-OC43 and HCoV-229E. The convalescent cohort comprised six males and four females, including two Hispanic individuals, seven Caucasians, two Asians and one multiracial person. The time from the second vaccine dose to post-vaccine blood sampling had a median of around 72 days and ranged from 14 to 241 days. Summary of the overall study and its limitations: An increase in the median number of SARS-CoV-2-reactive clonotypes from approximately 23 after infection to some 38 after vaccination was observed, but the change was not found to be significant. Only a relatively small number of convalescent patients were included in the study, and early timepoints following natural infection were not analyzed. In convalescent patients, a median around 86% of post-vaccine SARS-CoV-2-reactive clones were detected only after vaccination, suggesting vaccine-specific priming. In convalescent patients, nearly all vaccine-specific clones (304 of 307) were found to be mono-reactive for SARS-CoV-2 spike rather than cross-reactive with common cold coronaviruses.

V loses 6 bases, J loses 7 bases, and the germline ends lie 6 bases apart. CDR1 and CDR2 were assigned from the germline V gene as MNHNS and SASEGT. The CDR3 runs 10 residues from the cysteine to the phenylalanine. CDR3 DNA is the only sequence kept; it has 30 bases, read in frame from the first base. What the treatment or condition label conveys for this sample: roughly ten-day PBMC culture with coronavirus spike peptide pools or control peptides (ViraFEST assay). The ViraFEST assay, used in the study, expanded antigen-specific T cells with peptide pools and then identified the expanded clonotypes through TCR sequencing. Positive SARS-CoV-2 PCR tests in the convalescent patients dated from March to December 2020, before Alpha, Beta and Delta variants emerged in the United States. PBMCs were cultured at two million per well in IMDM supplemented with approximately 5.3% human AB serum and around 10 IU/ml IL-2, with 10 ug/ml peptide pools added. On days 3 and 7, half of the culture medium was replaced with fresh IL-2-containing medium. CD4+ T cells were isolated after less than twelve days of culture through negative selection using the EasySep CD4+ T cell isolation kit. Ficoll-Paque Plus gradient centrifugation was used to isolate PBMCs from whole blood, and the isolated PBMCs were then either used fresh or cryopreserved at -140C. In general, triplicate wells were set up for every culture condition.

Comments on this clonotype: There is no known antigen for this receptor. No much larger clone is present one base from it, and per-base qualities are unavailable.

Library construction relied on PCR. At the Johns Hopkins FTIC core, DNA from the cultured CD4+ T cells underwent TCR sequencing with the Oncomine TCR Beta short-read assay. The QIAamp micro DNA kit was used to extract genomic DNA from the cultured CD4+ T cells. Oncomine TCR Beta libraries from cultured CD4+ T cells were pooled with unique dual indexes and sequenced on an Illumina iSeq 100. Per the authors' processing: Non-productive sequences were filtered out, and CDR3s that did not start with C, did not end with F or W, or were shorter than 7 amino acids were discarded. Antigen-specific clonotypes were identified with the MANAFEST web application by comparing peptide-stimulated wells with reference and other culture wells. An FDR below 0.05, an odds ratio above 5, and a productive frequency above 0.1% in at least two of three replicate wells were required for clones to be considered positive. Cross-reactive clonotypes were defined as significantly expanded in both SARS-CoV-2 spike wells and at least one common cold coronavirus spike condition. Levenshtein distances (stringdist) and unrooted phylogenetic trees (ape) in R version 3.6.1 were used to assess CDR3 homology. TCRdb handled the public reads itself, with Q25 trimming in fastp and clone calling in MiXCR, and kept productive beta chains. Duplicate CDR3 protein sequences are folded into a single record with the most common DNA and genes. In this record, the V and J calls reflect TCRdb's handling and not the investigators' own analysis. The sample includes about 9,900 distinct CDR3 sequences, with approximately 55% observed a single time. The ten top clones hold 35% to 50% of the sample.

This chain joins TRBV6-1 to TRBJ1-1; the D gene cannot be resolved reliably. The clonotype originates from a human donor who had recovered from COVID-19. Sequencing was performed on CD4+ T cells from blood, cultured in vitro. The CDR3 reads CASSRYEAFF. The DNA sequence is as follows: TGTGCCAGCAGCAGGTATGAAGCTTTCTTT.